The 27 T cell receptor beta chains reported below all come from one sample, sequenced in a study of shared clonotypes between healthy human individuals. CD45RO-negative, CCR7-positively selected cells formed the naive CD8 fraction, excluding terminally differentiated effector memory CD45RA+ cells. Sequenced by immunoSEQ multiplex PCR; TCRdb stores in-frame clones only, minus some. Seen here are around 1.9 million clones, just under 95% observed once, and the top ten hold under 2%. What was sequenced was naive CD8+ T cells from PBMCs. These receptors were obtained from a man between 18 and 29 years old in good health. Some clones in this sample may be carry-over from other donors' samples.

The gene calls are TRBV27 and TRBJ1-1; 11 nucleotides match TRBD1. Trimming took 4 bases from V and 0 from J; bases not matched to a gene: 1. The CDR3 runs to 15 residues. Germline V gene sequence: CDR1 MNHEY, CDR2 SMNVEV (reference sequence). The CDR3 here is CASSWDRGMNTEAFF. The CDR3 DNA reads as TGTGCCAGCAGTTGGGACAGGGGGATGAACACTGAAGCTTTCTTT.

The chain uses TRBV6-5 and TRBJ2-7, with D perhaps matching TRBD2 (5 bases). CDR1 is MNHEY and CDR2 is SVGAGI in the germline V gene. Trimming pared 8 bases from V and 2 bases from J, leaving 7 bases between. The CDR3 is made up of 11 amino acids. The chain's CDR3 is CASGSAYEQYF. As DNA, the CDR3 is TGTGCCAGCGGGAGTGCCTACGAGCAGTACTTC.

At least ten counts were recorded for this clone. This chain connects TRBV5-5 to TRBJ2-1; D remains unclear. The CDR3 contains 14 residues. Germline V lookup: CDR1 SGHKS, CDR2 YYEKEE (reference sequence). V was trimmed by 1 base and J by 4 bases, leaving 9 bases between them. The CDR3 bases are TGTGCCAGCAGCTTGAGTGCCGGATACAATGAGCAGTTCTTC. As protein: CASSLSAGYNEQFF.

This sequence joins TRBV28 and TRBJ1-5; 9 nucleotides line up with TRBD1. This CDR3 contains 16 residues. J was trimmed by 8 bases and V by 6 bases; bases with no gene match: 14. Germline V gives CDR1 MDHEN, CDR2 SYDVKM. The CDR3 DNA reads TGTGCCAGCAGACGACCCGGGGGACAGGGCCATAAGCCCCAGCATTTT. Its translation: CASRRPGGQGHKPQHF.

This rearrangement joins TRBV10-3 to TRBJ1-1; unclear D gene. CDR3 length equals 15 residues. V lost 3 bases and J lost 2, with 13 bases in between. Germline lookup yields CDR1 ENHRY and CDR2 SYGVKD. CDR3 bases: TGTGCCATCAGTGACCTATGGGGAGGAAACACTGAAGCTTTCTTT. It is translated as CAISDLWGGNTEAFF.

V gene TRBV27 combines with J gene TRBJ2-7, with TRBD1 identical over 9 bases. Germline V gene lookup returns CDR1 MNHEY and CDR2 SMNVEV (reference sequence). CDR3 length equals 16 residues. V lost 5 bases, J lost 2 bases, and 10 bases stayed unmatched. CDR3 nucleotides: TGTGCCAGCAGTAGGGGACAGGGTATTGAGGCCTACGAGCAGTACTTC. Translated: CASSRGQGIEAYEQYF.

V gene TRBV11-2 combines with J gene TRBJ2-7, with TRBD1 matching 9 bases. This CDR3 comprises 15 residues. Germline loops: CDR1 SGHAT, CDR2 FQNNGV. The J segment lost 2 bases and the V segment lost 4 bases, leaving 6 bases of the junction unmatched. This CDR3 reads CASSSENRGPYEQYF. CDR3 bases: TGTGCCAGCAGCTCTGAAAACAGGGGGCCCTACGAGCAGTACTTC.

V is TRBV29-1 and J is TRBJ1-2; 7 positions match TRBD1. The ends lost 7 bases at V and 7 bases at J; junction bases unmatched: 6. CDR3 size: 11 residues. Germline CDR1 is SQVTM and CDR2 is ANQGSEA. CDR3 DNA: TGCAGCGCGCCCCGACAGGGTGGCTACACCTTC. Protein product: CSAPRQGGYTF.

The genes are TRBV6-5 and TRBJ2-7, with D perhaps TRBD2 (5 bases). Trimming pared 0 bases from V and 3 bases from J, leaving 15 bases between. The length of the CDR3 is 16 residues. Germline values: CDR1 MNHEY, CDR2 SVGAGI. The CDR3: CASSYSSRELSYEQYF. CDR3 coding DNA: TGTGCCAGCAGTTACTCGAGCCGGGAACTGAGCTACGAGCAGTACTTC.

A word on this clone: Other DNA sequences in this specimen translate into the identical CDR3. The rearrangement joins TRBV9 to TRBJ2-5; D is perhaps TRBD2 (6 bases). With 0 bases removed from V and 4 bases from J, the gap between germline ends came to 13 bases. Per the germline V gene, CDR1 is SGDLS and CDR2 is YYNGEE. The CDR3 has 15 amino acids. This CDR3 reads CASSVAGAAGETQYF. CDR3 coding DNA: TGTGCCAGCAGCGTAGCGGGAGCGGCGGGAGAGACCCAGTACTTC.

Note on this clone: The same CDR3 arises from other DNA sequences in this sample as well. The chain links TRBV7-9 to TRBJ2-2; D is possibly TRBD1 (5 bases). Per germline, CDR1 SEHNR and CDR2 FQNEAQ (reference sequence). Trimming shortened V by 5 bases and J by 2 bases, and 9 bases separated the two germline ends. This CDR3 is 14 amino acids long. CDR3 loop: CASSPGHNTGELFF. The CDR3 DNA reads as TGTGCCAGCAGCCCCGGACACAACACCGGGGAGCTGTTTTTT.

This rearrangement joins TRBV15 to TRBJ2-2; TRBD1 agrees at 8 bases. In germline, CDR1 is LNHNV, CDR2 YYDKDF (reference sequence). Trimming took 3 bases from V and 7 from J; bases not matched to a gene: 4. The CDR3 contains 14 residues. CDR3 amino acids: CATSSRTGRGELFF. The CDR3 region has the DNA TGTGCCACCAGCAGCAGGACAGGGCGCGGGGAGCTGTTTTTT.

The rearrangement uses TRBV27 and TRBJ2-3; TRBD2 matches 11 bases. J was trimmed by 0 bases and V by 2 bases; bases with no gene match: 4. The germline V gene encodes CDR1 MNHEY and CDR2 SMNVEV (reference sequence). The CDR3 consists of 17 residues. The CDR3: CASSLGTSGPSTDTQYF. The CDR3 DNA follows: TGTGCCAGCAGTTTAGGGACTAGCGGTCCTAGCACAGATACGCAGTATTTT.

The CDR3: CASSLWGYSYEQYF. For the CDR3, the DNA is TGTGCCAGCAGTTTATGGGGTTACTCCTACGAGCAGTACTTC. The chain uses TRBV28 and TRBJ2-7, with D unresolved. The CDR3 spans 14 residues. V dropped 0 bases and J dropped 0 bases, with 6 bases sitting between them. Germline values: CDR1 MDHEN, CDR2 SYDVKM.

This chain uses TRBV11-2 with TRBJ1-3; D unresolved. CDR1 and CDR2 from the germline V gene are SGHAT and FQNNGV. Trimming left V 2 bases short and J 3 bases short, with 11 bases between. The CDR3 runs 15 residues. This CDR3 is CASSLNRLFGNTIYF. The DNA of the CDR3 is TGTGCCAGCAGCTTAAACCGTCTCTTTGGAAACACCATATATTTT.

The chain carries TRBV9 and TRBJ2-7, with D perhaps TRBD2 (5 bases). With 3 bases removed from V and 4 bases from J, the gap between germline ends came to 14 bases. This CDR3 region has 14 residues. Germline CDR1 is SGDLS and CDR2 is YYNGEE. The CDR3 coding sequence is TGTGCCAGCAGCGCCCAAGACGGGGATTACGAGCAGTACTTC. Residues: CASSAQDGDYEQYF.

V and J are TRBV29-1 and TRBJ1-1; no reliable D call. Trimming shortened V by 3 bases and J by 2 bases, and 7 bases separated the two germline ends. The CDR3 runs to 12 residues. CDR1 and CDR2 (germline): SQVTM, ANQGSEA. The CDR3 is CSVDKENTEAFF. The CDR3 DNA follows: TGCAGCGTTGATAAGGAAAACACTGAAGCTTTCTTT.

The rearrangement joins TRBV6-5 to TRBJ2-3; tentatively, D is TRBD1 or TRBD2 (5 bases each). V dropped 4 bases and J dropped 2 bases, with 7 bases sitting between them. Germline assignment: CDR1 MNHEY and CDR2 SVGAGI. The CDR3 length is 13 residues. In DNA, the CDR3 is TGTGCCAGCAGTTGGGACCCCACAGATACGCAGTATTTT. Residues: CASSWDPTDTQYF.

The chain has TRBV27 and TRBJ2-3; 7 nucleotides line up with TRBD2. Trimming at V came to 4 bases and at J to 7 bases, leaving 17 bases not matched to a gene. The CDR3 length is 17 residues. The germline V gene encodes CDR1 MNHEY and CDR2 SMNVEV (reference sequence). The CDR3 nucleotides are TGTGCCAGCAGTTCCCTAGGAGGGGCGGGAGAGGGAAATACGCAGTATTTT. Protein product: CASSSLGGAGEGNTQYF.

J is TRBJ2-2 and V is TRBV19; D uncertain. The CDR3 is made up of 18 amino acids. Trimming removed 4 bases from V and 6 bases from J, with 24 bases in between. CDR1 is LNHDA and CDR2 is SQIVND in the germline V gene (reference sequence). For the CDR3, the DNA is TGTGCCAGTAGTACCCTCCGAATATTGGGCGAGCGCTCCGGGGAGCTGTTTTTT. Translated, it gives CASSTLRILGERSGELFF.

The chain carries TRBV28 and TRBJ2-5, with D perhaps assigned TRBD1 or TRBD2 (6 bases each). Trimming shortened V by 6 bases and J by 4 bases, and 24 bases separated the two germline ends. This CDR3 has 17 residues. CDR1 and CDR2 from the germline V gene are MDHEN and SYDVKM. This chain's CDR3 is CASSVRKGGTVRETQYF. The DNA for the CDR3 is TGTGCCAGCAGCGTCCGGAAGGGGGGTACGGTTCGAGAGACCCAGTACTTC.

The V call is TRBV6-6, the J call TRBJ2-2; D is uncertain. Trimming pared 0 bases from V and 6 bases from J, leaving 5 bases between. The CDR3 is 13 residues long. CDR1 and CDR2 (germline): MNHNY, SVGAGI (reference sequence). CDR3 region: CASSYSVSGELFF. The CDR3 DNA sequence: TGTGCCAGCAGTTACTCGGTATCCGGGGAGCTGTTTTTT.

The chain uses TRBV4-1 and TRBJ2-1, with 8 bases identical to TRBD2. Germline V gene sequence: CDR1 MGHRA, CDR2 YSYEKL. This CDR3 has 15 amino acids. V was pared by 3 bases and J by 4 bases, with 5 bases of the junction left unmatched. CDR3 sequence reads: CASSQGLGGYNEQFF. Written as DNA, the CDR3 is TGCGCCAGCAGCCAGGGACTAGGAGGTTACAATGAGCAGTTCTTC.

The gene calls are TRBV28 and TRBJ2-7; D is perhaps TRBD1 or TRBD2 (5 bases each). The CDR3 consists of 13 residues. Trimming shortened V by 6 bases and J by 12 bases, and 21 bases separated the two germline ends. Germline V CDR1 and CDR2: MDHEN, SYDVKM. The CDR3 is CASRRGVGVDRYF. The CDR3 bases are TGTGCCAGCAGGAGAGGGGTCGGTGTGGATCGGTACTTC.

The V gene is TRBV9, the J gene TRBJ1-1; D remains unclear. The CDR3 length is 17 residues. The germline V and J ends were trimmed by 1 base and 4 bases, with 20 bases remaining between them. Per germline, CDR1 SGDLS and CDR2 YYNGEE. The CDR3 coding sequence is TGTGCCAGCAGCGTATCGGGCAGTCCCAAAGTAGGCACTGAAGCTTTCTTT. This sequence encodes CASSVSGSPKVGTEAFF.

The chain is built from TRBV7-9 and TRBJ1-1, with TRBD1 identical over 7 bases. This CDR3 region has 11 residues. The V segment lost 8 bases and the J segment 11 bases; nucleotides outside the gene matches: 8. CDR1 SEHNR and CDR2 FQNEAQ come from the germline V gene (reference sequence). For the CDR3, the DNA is TGTGCCAGCTTGGGAACAGGGGAGGCTTTCTTT. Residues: CASLGTGEAFF.

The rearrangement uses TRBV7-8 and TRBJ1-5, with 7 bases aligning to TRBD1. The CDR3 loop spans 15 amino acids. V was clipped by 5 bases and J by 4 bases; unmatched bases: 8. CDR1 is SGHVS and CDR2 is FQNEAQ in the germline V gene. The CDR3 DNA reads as TGTGCCAGCAGCAGAGAACCGGGACAGAATCAGCCCCAGCATTTT. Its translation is CASSREPGQNQPQHF.